This T cell receptor beta chain was documented in a study of blood T cell repertoires in COVID-19. Across the study: Material from acute and convalescent COVID-19 was sourced from the United States, Italy and Spain. Nucleic acid was either cDNA or gDNA, and it came from T cells, B-cell-depleted T cells, or PBMCs.

Authors' methods: Reference gene primer amplification yielded estimated nucleated cell counts. The protocol was immunoSEQ multiplex PCR, while the TCRdb copy is restricted to in-frame clones and leaves out a portion. That table is the source of V, J and clone size, and D and trimming were worked out from the DNA. The sample lists over 10,000 clones, 88% occurring once. CDR1 is MDHEN and CDR2 is SYDVKM in the germline V gene. The CDR3 is made up of 13 amino acids. Trimming at V came to 5 bases and at J to 3 bases, leaving 3 bases not matched to a gene. The chain uses TRBV28 and TRBJ1-2, with 7 nucleotides matching TRBD1. The receptor was isolated from a human donor in a cohort sampled during active COVID-19. The sample consisted of peripheral blood. CDR3 region: CASSRDRDYGYTF. In DNA form, the CDR3 reads TGTGCCAGCAGTCGTGACAGGGACTATGGCTACACCTTC.